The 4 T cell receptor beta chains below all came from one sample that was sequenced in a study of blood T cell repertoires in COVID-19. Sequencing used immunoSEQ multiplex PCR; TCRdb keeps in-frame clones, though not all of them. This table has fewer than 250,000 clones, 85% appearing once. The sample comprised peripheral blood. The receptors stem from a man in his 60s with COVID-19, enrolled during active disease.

The CDR3, as DNA: TGTGCCAGCAGCGTAGCGGGACTAGCTTTGTCCTACGAGCAGTACTTC. Translated: CASSVAGLALSYEQYF. The chain has TRBV27 and TRBJ2-7; TRBD2 agrees at 9 bases. There are 16 residues in the CDR3. Trimming at V came to 6 bases and at J to 1 base, leaving 10 bases not matched to a gene. Germline CDR1 and CDR2: MNHEY and SMNVEV (reference sequence).

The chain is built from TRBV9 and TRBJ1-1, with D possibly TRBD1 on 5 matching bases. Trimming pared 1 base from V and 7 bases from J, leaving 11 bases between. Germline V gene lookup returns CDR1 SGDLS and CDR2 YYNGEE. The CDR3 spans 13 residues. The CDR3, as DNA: TGTGCCAGCAGCGTATTAGGGGAGGGTGAAGCTTTCTTT. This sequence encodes CASSVLGEGEAFF.

The CDR3 bases are TGCAGTGCTAGTAAGCAGGGGGCCTACAATGAGCAGTTCTTC. Protein sequence: CSASKQGAYNEQFF. The V and J genes are TRBV20-1 and TRBJ2-1; 7 bases align to TRBD1. V was pared by 3 bases and J by 2 bases, with 4 bases of the junction left unmatched. CDR3 size: 14 residues. Germline V lookup: CDR1 DFQATT, CDR2 SNEGSKA (reference sequence).

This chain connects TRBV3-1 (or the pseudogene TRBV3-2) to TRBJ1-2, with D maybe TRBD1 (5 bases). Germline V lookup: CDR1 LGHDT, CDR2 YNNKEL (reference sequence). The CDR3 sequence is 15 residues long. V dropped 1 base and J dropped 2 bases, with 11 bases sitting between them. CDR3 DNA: TGTGCCAGCAGCCAAGCGGAGGGACTGAACTATGGCTACACCTTC. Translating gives CASSQAEGLNYGYTF.